The clone carrying this T cell receptor (beta chain) occurred many times. The target antigen is unknown. The germline V gene encodes CDR1 DFQATT and CDR2 SNEGSKA (reference sequence). With 6 bases clipped from V and 5 bases from J, the junction kept 16 bases outside the gene matches. CDR3 length: 16 residues. Unique molecular identifier tags were affixed to discrete cDNA molecules. TCRdb used MiXCR to reprocess the 5' RACE reads, holding one entry per CDR3 protein. The sample holds about 50,000 distinct CDR3 sequences, about 10% seen once. The sample comes from a study of early T cells in non-severe SARS-CoV-2 infection. On the study more broadly: Alpha and beta chains were unpaired, from unsorted whole-blood bulk RNA. Study results and limitations: Matches to VDJdb favored anti-spike CD8 responses and missed private and CD4 specificities.

The V call is TRBV20-1, the J call TRBJ2-1; 7 nucleotides match TRBD2. Input material: whole blood. This sequence was found in an adult who was a healthcare worker with PCR-confirmed SARS-CoV-2 infection or an uninfected control (not recorded which). The CDR3 nucleotides read TGCAGTGCCACCACATGGACGGGGGGAAGGAACAATGAGCAGTTCTTC. This codes for CSATTWTGGRNNEQFF.